This TCR beta chain was retrieved from a study of CD8+ T cells in alopecia areata (dated by TCRdb to 2016 to 2018). Study-wide context: Treated patients were enrolled in an open-label pilot trial of oral tofacitinib at 5 to 10 mg twice daily for moderate-to-severe alopecia areata. immunoSEQ multiplex PCR using 35 Vbeta forward primers and 13 Jbeta reverse primers was used to amplify TCRbeta CDR3 regions. The RNA source kit depended on sample type: the PAXgene miRNA kit for fixed scalp, the miRNeasy kit for PBMCs, and the RNeasy kit for mouse skin. Scalp tissue and sorted CD4+ and CD8+ peripheral blood T cells from patchy and totalis/universalis alopecia areata patients and from healthy controls were covered by human TCRbeta sequencing. Tofacitinib-treated patients had biopsies at baseline and at 4 and 24 weeks of treatment, with a later scalp biopsy in several patients. To study T cell clonal expansion in alopecia areata, the researchers applied high-throughput TCRbeta sequencing to both the C3H/HeJ mouse model and human patients. Tofacitinib was administered for 6 to 18 months, and 6 months of follow-up off drug were then conducted to assess delayed response and recurrence. Clonality in the scalp was compared among normal scalp (n=4), patchy alopecia areata scalp (n=8), and alopecia totalis/universalis scalp (n=8).

Points the paper makes about the study in general: Higher clonality and more expanded CD8+ clones were observed in lesional scalp than in normal scalp, particularly in alopecia totalis/universalis, a finding suggestive of antigenic drive. Unlike mouse skin, which is dominated by gammadelta T cells, normal human skin has resident alphabeta T cells that are also sequenced, and this complicates analysis of the scalp TCR repertoire. TCR sequences shared between patients were less clear than in mice, possibly partly because of HLA diversity in the patient population.

Cut back by 3 bases and 4 bases, the V and J ends lie 16 bases apart. Including cysteine and phenylalanine, the CDR3 has 15 amino acids. Only CDR3 DNA is held: 45 bases, read in frame from base 1. Sequences SGHNT (CDR1) and YYREEE (CDR2) are obtained from the germline V gene (reference sequence). As to this clone: Its target antigen remains unknown. No much larger clonotype is one base removed from it; base qualities were not supplied.

Library creation used the immunoSEQ multiplex PCR assay. RNA was extracted from all samples and reverse transcribed into cDNA, which served as template for TCR sequencing. SuperScript III was used for first-strand cDNA synthesis, primed with a 2:1 mix of oligo-dT and random hexamers. A synthetic immune receptor repertoire was used to gauge amplification bias, and whatever bias remained was removed computationally. Processing in the source paper ran as follows. Raw reads were preprocessed for error removal, and CDR3 was defined according to IMGT conventions as running from the conserved cysteine to phenylalanine. To get clonality, Shannon entropy was normalized by log2 of the number of productive unique TCRs and the result was subtracted from 1. Whether scalp clones were CD4 or CD8 was inferred by matching scalp TCRbeta sequences against CD4 and CD8 repertoires sorted from blood. Here the immuneACCESS table is served through TCRdb, limited to in-frame sequences with V and J called. Missing clones are a known gap in these copies; in checked studies unresolved V genes cover under half, and the rest lacks a known reason. Clone size and the V and J calls come from that table; the DNA yielded D and trimming. This sample comprises 140,000 to 150,000 clones, around three fifths of them detected only once. Under 7.5% of the sample is taken by the ten largest.

In the paper's terms, the time point label means: baseline before oral tofacitinib. Lesional scalp punch biopsies and peripheral blood were obtained from alopecia areata patients. PBMCs were isolated by density centrifugation and stained for CD3, CD4 and CD8, and CD4+ and CD8+ T cells were sorted on a FACSAria. The sequencing used CD4+ T cells sorted from blood, collected at week 0. The source of this sequence is a human donor with alopecia areata. The rearranged chain carries TRBV5-4 and TRBJ2-5; TRBD1 is a possible D gene, resting on 7 matching bases. The CDR3 region has the sequence CASSSRGTDRETQYF. The DNA is TGTGCCAGCAGCTCCCGGGGGACAGACAGAGAGACCCAGTACTTC.